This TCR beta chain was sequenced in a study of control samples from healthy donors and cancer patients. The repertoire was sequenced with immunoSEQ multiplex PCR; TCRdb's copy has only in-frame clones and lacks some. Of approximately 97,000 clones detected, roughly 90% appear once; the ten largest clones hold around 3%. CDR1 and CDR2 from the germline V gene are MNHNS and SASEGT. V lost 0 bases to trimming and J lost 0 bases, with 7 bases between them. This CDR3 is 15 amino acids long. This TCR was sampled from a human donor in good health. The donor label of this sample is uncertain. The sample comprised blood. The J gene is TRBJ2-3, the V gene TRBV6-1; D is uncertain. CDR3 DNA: TGTGCCAGCAGTGAAGCGAGGACCAGCACAGATACGCAGTATTTT. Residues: CASSEARTSTDTQYF.